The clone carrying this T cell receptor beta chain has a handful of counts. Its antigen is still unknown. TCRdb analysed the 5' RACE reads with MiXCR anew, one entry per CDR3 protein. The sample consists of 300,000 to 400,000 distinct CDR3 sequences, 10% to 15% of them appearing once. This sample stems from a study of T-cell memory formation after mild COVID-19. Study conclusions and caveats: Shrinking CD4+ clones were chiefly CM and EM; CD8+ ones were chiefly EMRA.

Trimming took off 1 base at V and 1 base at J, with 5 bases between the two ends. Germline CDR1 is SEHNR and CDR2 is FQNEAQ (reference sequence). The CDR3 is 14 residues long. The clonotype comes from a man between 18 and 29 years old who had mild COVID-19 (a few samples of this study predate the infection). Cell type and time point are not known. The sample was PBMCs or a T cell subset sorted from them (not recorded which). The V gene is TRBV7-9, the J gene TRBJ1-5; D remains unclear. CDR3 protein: CASSLGYSNQPQHF. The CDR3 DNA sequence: TGTGCCAGCAGCTTAGGTTACAGCAATCAGCCCCAGCATTTT.